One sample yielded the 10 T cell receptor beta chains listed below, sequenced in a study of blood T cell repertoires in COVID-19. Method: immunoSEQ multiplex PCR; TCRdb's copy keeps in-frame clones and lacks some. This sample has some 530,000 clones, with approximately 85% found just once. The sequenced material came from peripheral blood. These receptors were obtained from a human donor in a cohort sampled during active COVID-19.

The CDR3 DNA follows: TGCAGTGCTAGAACGGCCTACGAGCAGTACTTC. The encoded protein is CSARTAYEQYF. The chain combines TRBV20-1 with TRBJ2-7; D unresolved. The germline V gene encodes CDR1 DFQATT and CDR2 SNEGSKA (reference sequence). Trimming removed 2 bases from V and 2 bases from J, with 4 bases in between. The CDR3 runs 11 residues.

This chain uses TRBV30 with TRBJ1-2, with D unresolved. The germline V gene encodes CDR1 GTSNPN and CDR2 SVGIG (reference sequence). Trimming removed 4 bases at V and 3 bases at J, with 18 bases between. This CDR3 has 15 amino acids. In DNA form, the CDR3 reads TGTGCCTGGACCATAGGGATGGGAGGTGACTATGGCTACACCTTC. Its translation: CAWTIGMGGDYGYTF.

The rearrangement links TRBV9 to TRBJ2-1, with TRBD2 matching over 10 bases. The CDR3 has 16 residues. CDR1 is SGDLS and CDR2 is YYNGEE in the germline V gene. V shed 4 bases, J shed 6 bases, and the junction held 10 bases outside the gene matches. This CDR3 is CASSPTPSGGSNEQFF. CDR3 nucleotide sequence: TGTGCCAGCAGCCCGACCCCTAGCGGGGGTAGCAATGAGCAGTTCTTC.

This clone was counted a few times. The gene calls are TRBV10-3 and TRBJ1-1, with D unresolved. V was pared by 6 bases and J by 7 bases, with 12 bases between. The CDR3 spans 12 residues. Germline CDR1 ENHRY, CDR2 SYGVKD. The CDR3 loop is CAIRGIGDEAFF. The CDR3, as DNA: TGTGCCATCAGAGGAATAGGAGATGAAGCTTTCTTT.

Here the CDR3 DNA reads TGTGCCAGCAGCTTGCTAGGGGTGCAGCCCCAGCATTTT. Residues: CASSLLGVQPQHF. The J gene is TRBJ1-5, the V gene TRBV5-6; a possible D gene is TRBD1 (5 bases). Germline loops: CDR1 SGHDT, CDR2 YYEEEE. V lost 1 base, J lost 7 bases, and 9 bases lay in between. CDR3 length: 13 amino acids.

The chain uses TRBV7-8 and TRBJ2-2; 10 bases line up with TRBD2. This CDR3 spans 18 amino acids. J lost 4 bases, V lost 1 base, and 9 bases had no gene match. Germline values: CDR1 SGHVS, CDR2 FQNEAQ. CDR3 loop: CASSLVLAGARSTGELFF. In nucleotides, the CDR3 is TGTGCCAGCAGCTTAGTGCTAGCGGGAGCTCGATCCACCGGGGAGCTGTTTTTT.

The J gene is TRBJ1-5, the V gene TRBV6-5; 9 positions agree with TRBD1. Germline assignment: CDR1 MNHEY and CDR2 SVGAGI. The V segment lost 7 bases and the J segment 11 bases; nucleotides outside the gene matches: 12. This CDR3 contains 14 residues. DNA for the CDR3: TGTGCCAGCACCAAGGACAGGGGTGATTTGACCCAGCATTTT. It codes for CASTKDRGDLTQHF.

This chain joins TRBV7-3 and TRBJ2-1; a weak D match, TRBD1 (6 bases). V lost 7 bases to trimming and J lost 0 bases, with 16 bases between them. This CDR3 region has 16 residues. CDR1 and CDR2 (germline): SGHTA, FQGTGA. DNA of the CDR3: TGTGCCAGCACCCTTTTAGGGGGTTCCTCCTACAATGAGCAGTTCTTC. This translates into CASTLLGGSSYNEQFF.

CDR3 nucleotides: TGTGCCAGCAGGCCAAGTGGGACAGGAAATGAAAAACTGTTTTTT. Its protein product is CASRPSGTGNEKLFF. The genes are TRBV3-1 (or the pseudogene TRBV3-2) and TRBJ1-4, with 8 nucleotides matching TRBD1. Germline values: CDR1 LGHDT, CDR2 YNNKEL (reference sequence). The CDR3 extends over 15 amino acids. J was trimmed by 5 bases and V by 6 bases; bases with no gene match: 8.

The CDR3 spells CATGELAGVEQYF. CDR3 coding DNA: TGTGCCACAGGGGAACTAGCGGGAGTCGAGCAGTACTTC. The chain has TRBV27 and TRBJ2-7; 11 bases fit TRBD2. The CDR3 length is 13 residues. CDR1 and CDR2 (germline): MNHEY, SMNVEV (reference sequence). Trimming at V came to 10 bases and at J to 6 bases, leaving 8 bases not matched to a gene.